This T cell receptor beta chain derives from a study of beta chain features in type 1 diabetes. Study-wide background: Sorted cells numbering over 95,000,000 were examined across all samples.

About this clone itself: Its target is unknown.

Regarding the study as a whole: Possible PCR preference for shorter templates applied equally to patients and controls.

The CDR3 extends over 15 amino acids. The V gene's germline CDR1 is GTSNPN and CDR2 SVGIG (reference sequence). The V end lost 2 bases, the J end lost 5 bases, and 16 bases lay between the germline ends. cDNA synthesis used the whole RNA isolate, giving expressed TCRB sequences. Deep immunoSEQ sequencing covered naive, central memory and regulatory T cell samples. Measured with immunoSEQ multiplex PCR; TCRdb has only the in-frame clones, and not every one. The sample lists about 350,000 clones; about 19% were seen once. Sequenced input: naive CD4+ T cells from blood. This TCR was sampled from a woman between 18 and 29 years old in good health. The chain employs TRBV30 and TRBJ2-1; D is possibly TRBD2 (6 bases). The CDR3, as DNA: TGTGCCTGGAGTCAACGGGGCGGAGGGAACAATGAGCAGTTCTTC. Its translation: CAWSQRGGGNNEQFF.